This T cell receptor beta chain was profiled in a study of T cells in Graves' hyperthyroidism and ophthalmopathy. The study's findings and limits: Also found in blood were most expanded thyroid clonotypes above 0.001.

Uncontrolled infections, other autoimmune diseases, pregnancy or lactation led to exclusion of patients. The investigators amplified TCR beta CDR3 regions from RNA transcripts. The HTBI set primed first-round TCR CDR3 RT-PCR. TCRdb fed the multiplex PCR reads into MiXCR, producing one record per CDR3 protein. The data show a few hundred thousand distinct CDR3 sequences, around 16% seen once. Details on this clonotype: Its target is unknown.

Germline CDR1 and CDR2: GTSNPN and SVGIG (reference sequence). V lost 5 bases, J lost 0 bases, and 11 bases lay in between. The CDR3 has 14 amino acids. The chain couples TRBV30 to TRBJ1-5; D unresolved. Material: blood. The sequence came from a woman aged 25 to 39 with Graves' hyperthyroidism. The CDR3 sequence: CAWGGRISNQPQHF. The CDR3 DNA reads as TGTGCCTGGGGAGGACGGATTAGCAATCAGCCCCAGCATTTT. The full variable domain, completed using reference TRBV30 and TRBJ1-5, is SQTIHQWPATLVQPVGSPLSLECTVEGTSNPNLYWYRQAAGRGLQLLFYSVGIGQISSEVPQNLSASRPQDRQFILSSKKLLLSDSGFYLCAWGGRISNQPQHFGDGTRLSIL.